A selection of T cell receptor beta chains follows, all from one sample in a study of T cells after yellow fever vaccination. One entry per CDR3 protein results from TCRdb running MiXCR on the 5' RACE reads. The table records around 150,000 distinct CDR3 sequences, almost 7% of them present only once. The starting material was CD4+ T cells sorted from PBMCs, obtained less than 6 days after the first yellow fever vaccination. These receptors all stem from a man between 18 and 35 years old who received the YFV17D yellow fever vaccine. Each CDR3 is given with its conserved first and last residue. A D gene is named only where the DNA matches it firmly. Expanded clones get a size class; other rows say once, few or many, or leave the size out.

D: .
J: TRBJ2-1
V: TRBV7-9
size: many
CDR3: CANSLGGDNEQFF
DNA: TGTGCCAACAGCTTAGGGGGAGACAATGAGCAGTTCTTC

D: .
J: TRBJ1-4
V: TRBV6-5
size: many
CDR3: CASSYSRANEKLFF
DNA: TGTGCCAGCAGTTACTCTCGGGCTAATGAAAAACTGTTTTTT

D: .
J: TRBJ2-7
V: TRBV5-6
size: many
CDR3: CASSLVGTHEQYF
DNA: TGTGCCAGCAGCTTGGTGGGGACCCACGAGCAGTACTTC

D: .
J: TRBJ2-5
V: TRBV9
size: many
CDR3: CASSPRQSQETQYF
DNA: TGTGCCAGCAGCCCCCGACAGTCCCAAGAGACCCAGTACTTC

D: .
J: TRBJ2-7
V: TRBV7-9
size: many
CDR3: CASSLAQYTYEQYF
DNA: TGTGCCAGCAGCTTAGCTCAGTACACCTACGAGCAGTACTTC

D: .
J: TRBJ1-3
V: TRBV6-5
size: few
CDR3: CASSYSAARGNTIYF
DNA: TGTGCCAGCAGTTACTCGGCGGCACGCGGAAACACCATATATTTT

D: .
J: TRBJ1-5
V: TRBV7-9
size: .
CDR3: CASSLGAGGNQPQHF
DNA: TGTGCCAGCAGCTTAGGTGCGGGGGGCAATCAGCCCCAGCATTTT

D: .
J: TRBJ1-2
V: TRBV5-1
size: few
CDR3: CASSLRTANYGYTF
DNA: TGCGCCAGCAGCTTGCGGACAGCTAACTATGGCTACACCTTC

D: .
J: TRBJ2-7
V: TRBV5-5
size: many
CDR3: CASSLREQLTSYEQYF
DNA: TGTGCCAGCAGCTTGCGGGAGCAGCTCACCTCCTACGAGCAGTACTTC

D: TRBD1
J: TRBJ1-4
V: TRBV7-9
size: few
CDR3: CASSFGQGEKLFF
DNA: TGTGCCAGCAGCTTTGGACAGGGTGAAAAACTGTTTTTT

D: TRBD1
J: TRBJ2-3
V: TRBV5-1
size: many
CDR3: CASSPGQGAPDTQYF
DNA: TGCGCCAGCAGCCCCGGACAGGGGGCACCAGATACGCAGTATTTT

D: .
J: TRBJ2-2
V: TRBV20-1
size: many
CDR3: CSASRASGTGELFF
DNA: TGCAGTGCTAGTAGGGCGTCGGGGACCGGGGAGCTGTTTTTT

D: TRBD2
J: TRBJ2-5
V: TRBV5-4
size: few
CDR3: CASSPRLALETQYF
DNA: TGTGCCAGCAGCCCGAGACTAGCACTGGAGACCCAGTACTTC

D: TRBD2
J: TRBJ2-1
V: TRBV11-2
size: .
CDR3: CASSRLAGGQEQFF
DNA: TGTGCCAGCAGCAGACTAGCGGGGGGGCAGGAGCAGTTCTTC

D: .
J: TRBJ2-5
V: TRBV7-2
size: many
CDR3: CASSAGETQYF
DNA: TGTGCCAGCAGCGCCGGAGAGACCCAGTACTTC

D: .
J: TRBJ2-2
V: TRBV6-5
size: .
CDR3: CASSYSSIGTEDTGELFF
DNA: TGTGCCAGCAGTTACTCGAGTATCGGGACGGAAGACACCGGGGAGCTGTTTTTT

D: .
J: TRBJ2-2
V: TRBV7-3
size: few
CDR3: CASSSGWTGELFF
DNA: TGTGCCAGCAGCTCCGGGTGGACCGGGGAGCTGTTTTTT

D: TRBD2
J: TRBJ2-5
V: TRBV4-2
size: many
CDR3: CASSREIAGGRETQYF
DNA: TGTGCCAGCAGCCGAGAAATAGCGGGGGGGCGAGAGACCCAGTACTTC

D: .
J: TRBJ2-1
V: TRBV27
size: many
CDR3: CASRSGLDNEQFF
DNA: TGTGCCAGCAGATCCGGGTTAGACAATGAGCAGTTCTTC

D: TRBD1
J: TRBJ1-5
V: TRBV6-1
size: many
CDR3: CASSAGQTSNQPQHF
DNA: TGTGCCAGCAGTGCGGGACAGACAAGCAATCAGCCCCAGCATTTT

D: .
J: TRBJ2-1
V: TRBV3-1
size: many
CDR3: CASSPRDMDWNEQFF
DNA: TGTGCCAGCAGCCCGCGAGACATGGACTGGAATGAGCAGTTCTTC

D: TRBD1
J: TRBJ2-5
V: TRBV7-9
size: many
CDR3: CASSLDLTGVKTQYF
DNA: TGTGCCAGCAGCTTAGACCTGACAGGGGTGAAGACCCAGTACTTC

D: .
J: TRBJ2-5
V: TRBV10-1
size: .
CDR3: CASSEKETQYF
DNA: TGCGCCAGCAGTGAGAAAGAGACCCAGTACTTC

D: .
J: TRBJ1-1
V: TRBV5-1
size: many
CDR3: CASSTSRRNTEAFF
DNA: TGCGCCAGCAGCACCAGCCGAAGGAACACTGAAGCTTTCTTT

D: TRBD2
J: TRBJ2-3
V: TRBV7-3
size: many
CDR3: CASSLRLAGDRTDTQYF
DNA: TGTGCCAGCAGCTTAAGACTAGCGGGGGACCGCACAGATACGCAGTATTTT

D: .
J: TRBJ2-7
V: TRBV19
size: few
CDR3: CASSHQPGQLHEQYF
DNA: TGTGCCAGTAGTCATCAACCGGGCCAACTCCACGAGCAGTACTTC

D: .
J: TRBJ1-3
V: TRBV6-5
size: .
CDR3: CASSYNADSGNTIYF
DNA: TGTGCCAGCAGTTACAACGCCGACTCTGGAAACACCATATATTTT

D: TRBD1
J: TRBJ1-5
V: TRBV6-2/TRBV6-3
size: .
CDR3: CASSYSPGQGTWGVEPQHF
DNA: TGTGCCAGCAGTTACTCCCCGGGACAGGGGACGTGGGGGGTAGAACCCCAGCATTTT

D: TRBD2
J: TRBJ2-3
V: TRBV11-2
size: .
CDR3: CASSFSRGVSTDTQYF
DNA: TGTGCCAGCAGCTTCTCCCGGGGGGTTAGCACAGATACGCAGTATTTT

D: .
J: TRBJ2-6
V: TRBV18
size: few
CDR3: CASSLSSGGYSGANVLTF
DNA: TGTGCCAGCTCCCTCTCATCGGGGGGCTACTCTGGGGCCAACGTCCTGACTTTC

D: .
J: TRBJ1-2
V: TRBV28
size: .
CDR3: CASSPRDLYGYTF
DNA: TGTGCCAGCAGCCCCCGGGACCTCTATGGCTACACCTTC

D: .
J: TRBJ2-2
V: TRBV16
size: many
CDR3: CASSKGDTGELFF
DNA: TGTGCCAGCAGCAAGGGGGACACCGGGGAGCTGTTTTTT

D: .
J: TRBJ2-6
V: TRBV7-2
size: .
CDR3: CASSLLSWDGANVLTF
DNA: TGTGCCAGCAGCTTATTGAGTTGGGATGGGGCCAACGTCCTGACTTTC

D: TRBD1
J: TRBJ1-4
V: TRBV4-1
size: many
CDR3: CASSQDPGTGNEKLFF
DNA: TGCGCCAGCAGCCAAGATCCTGGGACAGGGAATGAAAAACTGTTTTTT

D: .
J: TRBJ1-4
V: TRBV10-3
size: many
CDR3: CATKTGGATNEKLFF
DNA: TGTGCCACCAAGACTGGGGGTGCAACTAATGAAAAACTGTTTTTT

D: TRBD1
J: TRBJ1-5
V: TRBV4-3
size: .
CDR3: CASSQAWFGDRGNQPQHF
DNA: TGCGCCAGCAGCCAAGCTTGGTTCGGGGACAGGGGCAATCAGCCCCAGCATTTT

D: .
J: TRBJ2-1
V: TRBV24-1
size: .
CDR3: CATSDPGVSKNEQFF
DNA: TGTGCCACCAGTGATCCAGGGGTTTCGAAGAATGAGCAGTTCTTC

D: TRBD1
J: TRBJ2-3
V: TRBV5-1
size: many
CDR3: CASSFHGQGQDTQYF
DNA: TGCGCCAGCAGCTTTCACGGACAGGGGCAGGATACGCAGTATTTT

D: TRBD2
J: TRBJ2-1
V: TRBV5-1
size: many
CDR3: CASSPVLAGAYNEQFF
DNA: TGCGCCAGCAGCCCAGTTCTCGCGGGGGCCTACAATGAGCAGTTCTTC

D: .
J: TRBJ1-4
V: TRBV5-1
size: many
CDR3: CASSGGPLVNEKLFF
DNA: TGCGCCAGCAGCGGGGGACCGCTGGTTAATGAAAAACTGTTTTTT

D: .
J: TRBJ1-6
V: TRBV3-1
size: few
CDR3: CASSYSPGSDSPLHF
DNA: TGTGCCAGCAGCTACTCCCCCGGTTCTGATTCACCCCTCCACTTT

D: .
J: TRBJ2-4
V: TRBV28
size: .
CDR3: CASSLPASGIQYF
DNA: TGTGCCAGCAGTCTCCCCGCCTCAGGGATTCAGTACTTC

D: TRBD1
J: TRBJ2-2
V: TRBV4-3
size: many
CDR3: CASSLQHLGQGYTGELFF
DNA: TGCGCCAGCAGCCTCCAACATTTAGGACAGGGCTACACCGGGGAGCTGTTTTTT

D: .
J: TRBJ2-5
V: TRBV20-1
size: many
CDR3: CSVSRGEETQYF
DNA: TGCAGTGTAAGCAGAGGAGAAGAGACCCAGTACTTC

D: .
J: TRBJ2-2
V: TRBV7-3
size: many
CDR3: CASSLSLGGTGELFF
DNA: TGTGCCAGCAGCTTATCCCTGGGGGGCACCGGGGAGCTGTTTTTT

D: .
J: TRBJ1-1
V: TRBV5-1
size: many
CDR3: CASSRWGPGTEAFF
DNA: TGCGCCAGCAGTCGTTGGGGGCCGGGCACTGAAGCTTTCTTT

D: .
J: TRBJ2-5
V: TRBV7-2
size: many
CDR3: CATSVAGGYQETQYF
DNA: TGTGCCACCTCCGTTGCAGGGGGGTATCAAGAGACCCAGTACTTC

D: TRBD1
J: TRBJ1-1
V: TRBV5-1
size: many
CDR3: CASSLGGDLTEAFF
DNA: TGCGCCAGCAGCTTAGGGGGCGACCTCACTGAAGCTTTCTTT

D: .
J: TRBJ2-5
V: TRBV7-2
size: .
CDR3: CASSLSYPGAKETQYF
DNA: TGTGCCAGCAGCTTATCATACCCGGGGGCCAAAGAGACCCAGTACTTC

D: TRBD1
J: TRBJ2-1
V: TRBV12-3/TRBV12-4
size: many
CDR3: CASSATGTGGNEQFF
DNA: TGTGCCAGCAGTGCAACCGGGACAGGGGGCAATGAGCAGTTCTTC

D: .
J: TRBJ1-5
V: TRBV5-1
size: many
CDR3: CASRLTVYSNQPQHF
DNA: TGCGCCAGCAGACTGACAGTATATAGCAATCAGCCCCAGCATTTT

D: .
J: TRBJ2-3
V: TRBV9
size: many
CDR3: CASSAPSPAGLSSTDTQYF
DNA: TGTGCCAGCAGCGCCCCGAGCCCCGCCGGCCTCTCTAGCACAGATACGCAGTATTTT

D: .
J: TRBJ1-1
V: TRBV20-1
size: many
CDR3: CSARLPLTDLNTEAFF
DNA: TGCAGTGCTAGACTCCCCTTGACAGATCTCAACACTGAAGCTTTCTTT

D: .
J: TRBJ1-4
V: TRBV5-6
size: many
CDR3: CASSFLSRDGEKLFF
DNA: TGTGCCAGCAGCTTCTTATCCAGGGACGGTGAAAAACTGTTTTTT

D: .
J: TRBJ2-2
V: TRBV12-3/TRBV12-4
size: few
CDR3: CASRLDRRGTGELFF
DNA: TGTGCCAGCAGATTAGATCGGAGGGGCACCGGGGAGCTGTTTTTT